These 8 T cell receptor beta chains were sequenced from one sample in a study of beta chain features in type 1 diabetes. cDNA synthesis used the whole RNA isolate, giving expressed TCRB sequences. Here immunoSEQ multiplex PCR was the method, and the copy in TCRdb shows in-frame clones only, minus some. This sample has hundreds of thousands of clones, with about 15% found just once. Sequences were obtained from naive CD4+ T cells from blood. The receptors originated from a man aged 25 to 40 in good health.

The table lists this clone with a few counts. V is TRBV15 and J is TRBJ2-1; 9 nucleotides align to TRBD2. Germline V gene sequence: CDR1 LNHNV, CDR2 YYDKDF (reference sequence). Trimming at V came to 1 base and at J to 2 bases, leaving 3 bases not matched to a gene. The CDR3 has 16 residues. The chain's CDR3 is CATSRGAGGTYNEQFF. The CDR3 nucleotides read TGTGCCACCAGCAGAGGAGCGGGAGGAACCTACAATGAGCAGTTCTTC.

V gene TRBV7-2 combines with J gene TRBJ2-2; D is possibly TRBD2 (6 bases). CDR1 is SGHTA and CDR2 is FQGNSA in the germline V gene. V shed 5 bases and J shed 1 base, with 17 bases lying between them. CDR3 length equals 17 residues. CDR3 region: CASSPVRASVNTGELFF. DNA of the CDR3: TGTGCCAGCAGCCCCGTCCGGGCTAGCGTGAACACCGGGGAGCTGTTTTTT.

This clone was observed a few times. The chain links TRBV5-1 to TRBJ2-1; D may be TRBD1 (6 bases). CDR1 and CDR2 (germline): SGHRS, YFSETQ. The ends were cut back, 4 bases at V and 0 bases at J, with 11 bases in the middle. This CDR3 is 15 amino acids long. CDR3 nucleotide sequence: TGCGCCAGCAGCAAAGGACAGAGCTCCTACAATGAGCAGTTCTTC. Its protein product is CASSKGQSSYNEQFF.

The chain couples TRBV19 to TRBJ2-5, with TRBD2 identical over 11 bases. The CDR3 totals 15 residues. The J segment lost 2 bases and the V segment lost 4 bases, leaving 3 bases of the junction unmatched. CDR1 and CDR2 from the germline V gene are LNHDA and SQIVND (reference sequence). CDR3 nucleotide sequence: TGTGCCAGTAGTAGCCCTAGCGGGGGGCAAGAGACCCAGTACTTC. Encoded protein: CASSSPSGGQETQYF.

The V gene is TRBV11-2, the J gene TRBJ1-6; TRBD1 matches at 10 bases. J lost 9 bases, V lost 2 bases, and 4 bases had no gene match. The V gene's germline CDR1 is SGHAT and CDR2 FQNNGV. There are 15 residues in the CDR3. The CDR3 nucleotides read TGTGCCAGCAGCTTATTGTGGACAGGGGGTTCACCCCTCCACTTT. Translating gives CASSLLWTGGSPLHF.

The rearrangement links TRBV7-2 to TRBJ2-7; TRBD2 matches 9 bases. In germline, CDR1 is SGHTA, CDR2 FQGNSA. Trimming cost V 0 bases and J 3 bases; bases outside gene matches: 3. This CDR3 contains 15 residues. CDR3 amino acids: CASSLAPSGDYEQYF. Here the CDR3 DNA reads TGTGCCAGCAGCTTAGCGCCTAGCGGGGACTACGAGCAGTACTTC.

This clone showed up just a few times. The chain carries TRBV7-2 and TRBJ2-5, with D possibly being TRBD2 (5 bases). V was pared by 0 bases and J by 5 bases, with 10 bases between. The V gene's germline CDR1 is SGHTA and CDR2 FQGNSA. This CDR3 contains 14 residues. CDR3 nucleotide sequence: TGTGCCAGCAGCTTAGCGCGAGCGGCGGAGACCCAGTACTTC. It codes for CASSLARAAETQYF. The entire variable domain, with the rest obtained from reference TRBV7-2 and TRBJ2-5, is as follows: GAGVSQSPSNKVTEKGKDVELRCDPISGHTALYWYRQSLGQGLEFLIYFQGNSAPDKSGLPSDRFSAERTGGSVSTLTIQRTQQEDSAVYLCASSLARAAETQYFGPGTRLLVL.

The chain is built from TRBV27 and TRBJ1-6; the D is unclear. The V gene's germline CDR1 is MNHEY and CDR2 SMNVEV (reference sequence). V shed 1 base and J shed 9 bases, with 16 bases lying between them. There are 16 residues in the CDR3. The CDR3 is CASSLFDGSPSSPLHF. In nucleotides, the CDR3 is TGTGCCAGCAGTTTATTCGACGGGAGCCCCTCTTCACCCCTCCACTTT.